These 3 T cell receptor beta chains originate from one sample sequenced in a study of T cell responses to AZD1222 COVID-19 vaccine. Sequencing used immunoSEQ multiplex PCR; TCRdb keeps in-frame clones, though not all of them. The table has around 210,000 clones, about 94% seen once. The specimen comprised peripheral blood, sampled 28 days after the second dose of the MenACWY control vaccine. These receptors were taken from an adult who received the MenACWY meningococcal vaccine as a control.

A remark on this clone: The same CDR3 is also encoded by other DNA sequences in this sample. The chain employs TRBV12-3 or TRBV12-4 and TRBJ2-2, with D uncertain. Trimming shortened V by 3 bases and J by 5 bases, and 1 base separated the two germline ends. The CDR3 is 11 residues long. The CDR3 coding sequence is TGTGCCAGCAGTTTTACCGGGGAGCTGTTTTTT. Its protein is CASSFTGELFF.

The rearrangement joins TRBV28 to TRBJ2-7; D not certain. The CDR3 loop spans 14 amino acids. The germline V gene has CDR1 MDHEN and CDR2 SYDVKM. V was cut by 1 base and J by 2 bases, with 9 bases left in between. The CDR3 DNA reads TGTGCCAGCAGTTTATCCGGCAGGACCTACGAGCAGTACTTC. Translating gives CASSLSGRTYEQYF. The full variable domain, in which reference TRBV28 and TRBJ2-7 provide the parts outside the CDR3, is DVKVTQSSRYLVKRTGEKVFLECVQDMDHENMFWYRQDPGLGLRLIYFSYDVKMKEKGDIPEGYSVSREKKERFSLILESASTNQTSMYLCASSLSGRTYEQYFGPGTRLTVT.

Notes on this clone: Additional DNA sequences in this sample encode the identical CDR3. This chain joins TRBV6-5 and TRBJ1-1; D ambiguous. Between the trimmed V and J ends, which lost 0 bases and 0 bases, there was a span of 2 bases. Per germline, CDR1 MNHEY and CDR2 SVGAGI. This CDR3 is 13 amino acids long. CDR3: CASSYSVNTEAFF. The CDR3 DNA reads as TGTGCCAGCAGTTACTCGGTGAACACTGAAGCTTTCTTT.